This TCR beta chain was profiled in a study of T cells after yellow fever vaccination. Each CDR3 protein gets one entry after TCRdb re-called the 5' RACE reads with MiXCR. The profile shows hundreds of thousands of distinct CDR3 sequences, around an eighth of them singletons. CDR1 is KGHSH and CDR2 is LQKENI in the germline V gene. With V trimmed by 5 bases and J by 0 bases, 4 bases remained unmatched. CDR3 size: 14 residues. This chain connects TRBV18 to TRBJ2-7; 7 bases align to TRBD1. The receptor was isolated from a man aged 30-40 years who received the YFV17D yellow fever vaccine. Sequenced material: PBMCs, taken on the day of the yellow fever booster vaccination. The CDR3 here is CASSAGTVSYEQYF. The CDR3 region has the DNA TGTGCCAGCTCAGCCGGGACAGTCTCCTACGAGCAGTACTTC.